This T cell receptor beta chain derives from a study of PD-L1 blockade in urothelial cancer. Study-wide background: A median of approximately 140,000 T cells was found in the blood samples.

Trimming pared 0 bases from V and 6 bases from J, leaving 3 bases between. From germline, CDR1 is LNHNV and CDR2 YYDKDF (reference sequence). The CDR3 has 12 amino acids. The time point denotes: pretreatment peripheral blood. Disease in patients was locally advanced or metastatic urothelial carcinoma. This table comes from immunoSEQ multiplex PCR, and its TCRdb copy is limited to in-frame clones, with some not included. The sample includes 50,000 or so clones, 75% seen only once; the top ten take roughly 4%. This rearrangement joins TRBV15 to TRBJ1-5; D uncertain. The material was PBMCs, obtained around atezolizumab (anti-PD-L1) treatment. This clonotype was obtained from a man in his 70s with urothelial cancer. CDR3 region: CATSRDIQPQHF. CDR3 nucleotide sequence: TGTGCCACCAGCAGAGATATTCAGCCCCAGCATTTT.